There are a few counts of the clone carrying this TCR beta chain. Methods used by the authors: Reference gene primer amplification yielded estimated nucleated cell counts. Sequenced by immunoSEQ multiplex PCR; TCRdb stores in-frame clones only, minus some. Clone size and the V and J calls come from that table; the DNA yielded D and trimming. This table holds around 86,000 clones, 87% found once. This sample is part of a study of blood T cell repertoires in COVID-19. About the study: COVID-19 samples, acute and convalescent, were from the United States, Italy and Spain. T cells, B-cell-depleted T cells, or PBMCs provided the cDNA or gDNA that served as material.

CDR1 and CDR2 (germline): MNHEY, SVGAGI. The CDR3 sequence is 14 residues long. Trimming took 5 bases from V and 8 from J; bases not matched to a gene: 11. The clonotype was recovered from an elderly woman with acute or convalescent COVID-19. What was sequenced was peripheral blood. The chain employs TRBV6-5 and TRBJ1-1; TRBD1 matches 7 bases. This CDR3 is CASSRPGQHGEAFF. The CDR3, as DNA: TGTGCCAGCAGTCGACCGGGACAGCATGGAGAAGCTTTCTTT.